The 13 T cell receptor beta chains in this list originate from one sample, sequenced in a study of blood T cell repertoires in COVID-19 (dated by TCRdb to about 2020). The library came from the immunoSEQ multiplex PCR assay. Sourced from immuneACCESS, this table was stored by TCRdb with only in-frame sequences that have V and J called. A share of the clones is absent; for the studies checked, an unresolved V gene accounts for under half, and the remainder has no known explanation. Present in this sample are just over 90,000 clones, approximately 86% of which were seen just once. Approximately 18% of the sample is taken by the ten largest. Sequencing was carried out using peripheral blood. These receptors all stem from a woman aged 80 or older with acute or convalescent COVID-19.

The chain carries TRBV9 and TRBJ2-3; TRBD1 agrees at 7 bases. The V gene end was trimmed by 1 base and the J gene end by 2 bases; junction bases not matched to a gene: 10. The CDR3 is 17 residues long. Germline CDR1 SGDLS, CDR2 YYNGEE. The CDR3 protein is CASSVNPDRANTDTQYF. CDR3 sequence (DNA): TGTGCCAGCAGCGTAAACCCCGACAGGGCGAACACAGATACGCAGTATTTT.

V is TRBV6-5 and J is TRBJ1-5, with 7 bases that match TRBD1. The germline V gene has CDR1 MNHEY and CDR2 SVGAGI. The junction had 4 bases not matched to a gene; V was cut back by 6 bases and J by 5 bases. The CDR3 loop spans 13 amino acids. The CDR3 loop reads CASSDDRDQPQHF. DNA for the CDR3: TGTGCCAGCAGCGACGACAGGGATCAGCCCCAGCATTTT.

Comment on this clone: The junction departs from the called germline gene at one end, perhaps through a read error. The chain employs TRBV9 and TRBJ2-4, with TRBD1 as a possible D gene (6 bases). Germline CDR1 is SGDLS and CDR2 is YYNGEE. The CDR3 runs 13 residues. The CDR3 loop reads CASSEGSRDIQYF. CDR3 DNA: TGTGCCAGCAGCGAAGGCAGTCGGGACATTCAGTACTTT.

This chain links TRBV28 with TRBJ2-1; TRBD2 matches 15 bases. The CDR3 is made up of 15 amino acids. With 6 bases clipped from V and 6 bases from J, the junction kept 3 bases outside the gene matches. Germline V gene sequence: CDR1 MDHEN, CDR2 SYDVKM. CDR3: CASSPGLAGGNEQFF. The CDR3 coding sequence is TGTGCCAGCAGCCCGGGACTAGCGGGGGGCAATGAGCAGTTCTTC. The full variable domain, rest sourced from reference TRBV28 and TRBJ2-1, is DVKVTQSSRYLVKRTGEKVFLECVQDMDHENMFWYRQDPGLGLRLIYFSYDVKMKEKGDIPEGYSVSREKKERFSLILESASTNQTSMYLCASSPGLAGGNEQFFGPGTRLTVL.

The chain joins TRBV5-1 to TRBJ1-1; D ambiguous. Germline lookup yields CDR1 SGHRS and CDR2 YFSETQ. Trimming took 5 bases from V and 2 from J, leaving 13 bases between them. The CDR3 is 14 residues long. CDR3 DNA sequence: TGCGCCAGCAGTTCCCAAGGGAGCAACACTGAAGCTTTCTTT. Its translation is CASSSQGSNTEAFF.

This rearrangement joins TRBV18 to TRBJ1-2, with D perhaps TRBD1 (6 bases). Trimming removed 0 bases from V and 8 bases from J, with 10 bases in between. This CDR3 contains 13 residues. CDR1 and CDR2 (germline): KGHSH, LQKENI. This CDR3 reads CASSPPQGGGYTF. CDR3 DNA sequence: TGTGCCAGCTCACCACCACAGGGCGGAGGCTACACCTTC.

In this sample, this clone turned up once. V gene TRBV7-9 combines with J gene TRBJ2-2; 7 bases align to TRBD1. V lost 3 bases and J lost 1; bases outside the gene matches: 2. CDR1 is SEHNR and CDR2 is FQNEAQ in the germline V gene (reference sequence). The CDR3 covers 15 residues. The chain's CDR3 is CASSLGTVNTGELFF. The CDR3 bases are TGTGCCAGCAGCTTGGGGACAGTGAACACCGGGGAGCTGTTTTTT.

V usage is TRBV7-9 and J usage is TRBJ1-6; D remains ambiguous. The CDR3 consists of 13 residues. V was pared by 7 bases and J by 7 bases, with 11 bases between. In germline, CDR1 is SEHNR, CDR2 FQNEAQ (reference sequence). The CDR3 protein is CASNTLENSPLHF. CDR3 DNA: TGTGCCAGCAACACCTTGGAGAATTCACCCCTCCACTTT.

CDR3 nucleotide sequence: TGTGCCAGCAGTTACGGACAGGCCTCCTACGAGCAGTACTTC. This gives the protein CASSYGQASYEQYF. The chain couples TRBV27 to TRBJ2-7; 7 nucleotides line up with TRBD1. The CDR3 consists of 14 residues. Losses at the gene ends were 4 bases for V and 0 bases for J; bases not matched to a gene: 3. From germline, CDR1 is MNHEY and CDR2 SMNVEV (reference sequence).

The chain has TRBV4-1 and TRBJ1-2; D unresolved. The V and J ends lost 0 bases and 8 bases respectively, with 13 bases between them. The germline V gene encodes CDR1 MGHRA and CDR2 YSYEKL. The CDR3 is made up of 14 amino acids. The CDR3 DNA sequence: TGCGCCAGCAGCCAAGAAACACCACCGAGGGGCTACACCTTC. Translating gives CASSQETPPRGYTF.

The gene calls are TRBV2 and TRBJ1-3; D uncertain. The germline V and J ends were trimmed by 6 bases and 0 bases, with 18 bases remaining between them. Per germline, CDR1 SNHLY and CDR2 FYNNEI. The CDR3 spans 17 residues. The DNA for the CDR3 is TGTGCCAGCAGCCCTCTAACTGCGGGCTACTCTGGAAACACCATATATTTT. Its translation: CASSPLTAGYSGNTIYF.

V gene TRBV7-8 combines with J gene TRBJ2-7; TRBD1 matches 8 bases. The CDR3 loop spans 15 amino acids. The V segment lost 6 bases and the J segment 2 bases; nucleotides outside the gene matches: 9. Germline CDR1 and CDR2: SGHVS and FQNEAQ. DNA of the CDR3: TGTGCCAGCAGGGTGGGCAGGGGGCTCACCTACGAGCAGTACTTC. It yields the protein CASRVGRGLTYEQYF.

CDR3 sequence reads: CASRGQDLSNQPQHF. Here the CDR3 DNA reads TGTGCCAGCAGGGGACAGGACCTTAGCAATCAGCCCCAGCATTTT. The gene calls are TRBV6-6 and TRBJ1-5; 8 bases line up with TRBD1. CDR3 length: 15 residues. Germline V gene sequence: CDR1 MNHNY, CDR2 SVGAGI (reference sequence). J was trimmed by 0 bases and V by 6 bases; bases with no gene match: 4.